Below, 12 T cell receptor beta chains from the same sample are listed, as sequenced in a study of tumor and adjacent non-tumor tissue in lung cancer (dated by TCRdb to the late 2010s). Libraries were built with multiplex PCR. Instrument on record: Illumina HiSeq 2500. TCRbeta libraries were constructed through three rounds of nested PCR with primers (Table S4) according to protocols modified from ARM-PCR. TCRdb applied fastp at Q25 and MiXCR to the public reads, then kept only in-frame beta chains. Every distinct CDR3 protein forms one entry, paired with its most common genes and DNA. Counted in this sample were over 110,000 distinct CDR3 sequences; roughly 66% of them appeared once. Together, the top ten hold 15% to 20% of the sample. RNA was isolated from bulk, unsorted tissue, and RNA quality was assessed with a NanoDrop ND-1000 and an Agilent 2100. The sample was lung tumor tissue. The origin of the receptors is a man aged 60 to 69 with small cell lung cancer.

This clonotype was detected only a few times. The gene calls are TRBV29-1 and TRBJ1-1; 10 nucleotides agree with TRBD1. The CDR3 contains 13 residues. Germline CDR1 and CDR2: SQVTM and ANQGSEA. Germline trimming cut 5 bases from V and 5 bases from J; bases unmatched to any gene: 5. CDR3 nucleotide sequence: TGCAGCGTTCGACAGGGGGCGAATACTGAAGCTTTCTTT. The encoded protein is CSVRQGANTEAFF.

This clonotype was seen once. Compared with germline, one end of the junction differs, possibly owing to a read error. The chain joins TRBV29-1 to TRBJ2-1; D is ambiguous. From germline, CDR1 is SQVTM and CDR2 ANQGSEA. The CDR3 has 12 residues. The CDR3 DNA is TGCAGCATTGACTGGCCTTACAATGAGCAGTTCTTC. This translates into CSIDWPYNEQFF.

A word on this clonotype: Relative to the germline gene, one junction end is altered; a read error may explain this. The rearrangement uses TRBV20-1 and TRBJ1-5; 7 positions agree with TRBD1. The CDR3 spans 15 residues. CDR1 is DFQATT, CDR2 SNEGSKA, per germline (reference sequence). The CDR3 region is CSVRGTEWVNQPQHF. The CDR3 DNA reads TGCAGTGTTAGAGGGACAGAATGGGTCAATCAGCCCCAGCATTTT.

A remark on this clonotype: This may be a read error: a much more frequent sequence differs by one nucleotide. V is TRBV5-6 and J is TRBJ2-7; 8 bases align to TRBD1. Per germline, CDR1 SGHDT and CDR2 YYEEEE. The CDR3 consists of 14 residues. CDR3 nucleotide sequence: TGTGCCAGCAGCCTCGTGGACAGGGTGGACGAGCGGTACTTC. Translation gives CASSLVDRVDERYF.

Concerning this clonotype: One end of the junction fails to match germline, which may point to a read error. The chain recombines TRBV11-2 with TRBJ2-1; perhaps TRBD2 as D (5 bases). Germline values: CDR1 SGHAT, CDR2 FQNNGV. This CDR3 region has 18 residues. The CDR3 here is CASCLGGKGRSSYSEQFF. CDR3 bases: TGTGCCAGCTGCTTAGGAGGAAAAGGGCGATCCTCCTACAGTGAGCAGTTCTTC.

About this clonotype itself: A much bigger clone sits one base away, suggesting this may be a read error. The chain uses TRBV6-5 and TRBJ1-2; D gene unclear. In germline, CDR1 is MNHEY, CDR2 SVGAGI. V lost 10 bases, J lost 4 bases, and 16 bases lay in between. The length of the CDR3 is 13 residues. The CDR3, as DNA: TGTGCCACTCTATCGAGAGGTTCCTATGGCTACACCTTC. The encoded protein is CATLSRGSYGYTF.

V is TRBV28 and J is TRBJ2-7; 9 bases fit TRBD2. V was clipped by 5 bases and J by 6 bases; unmatched bases: 11. The CDR3 has 15 amino acids. Germline V gives CDR1 MDHEN, CDR2 SYDVKM. CDR3 bases: TGTGCCAGCAGTGGGATAGCGGGAGAACTCTTCGAGCAGTACTTC. It translates to CASSGIAGELFEQYF.

In regard to this clonotype: A much larger clonotype is one base distant, so this may be a read error. V and J are TRBV29-1 and TRBJ2-3, with unresolved D. V lost 7 bases and J lost 2, with 7 bases in between. Germline CDR1 SQVTM, CDR2 ANQGSEA. There are 11 residues in the CDR3. The CDR3 is CSGSNTDTQYF. The CDR3 DNA reads TGCAGCGGTAGCAACACAGATACGCAGTATTTT.

A note on this clonotype: The junction does not match germline at one end; this may be a read error. The chain links TRBV4-1 to TRBJ2-6; 11 nucleotides line up with TRBD1. This CDR3 is 17 amino acids long. The V gene's germline CDR1 is MGHRA and CDR2 YSYEKL. The CDR3 here is CASSPDRGRFGAKVLTF. In DNA, the CDR3 is TGCGCCAGCAGCCCGGACAGGGGGCGATTTGGGGCCAAGGTCCTGACTTTC.

The chain joins TRBV28 to TRBJ1-1; D call uncertain. This CDR3 region has 12 residues. With 7 bases removed from V and 8 bases from J, the gap between germline ends came to 14 bases. Germline CDR1 MDHEN, CDR2 SYDVKM. CDR3 bases: TGTGCCAGCAAACTTCTCACAGAAGAAGCTTTCTTT. The encoded protein is CASKLLTEEAFF.

Note on this clonotype: This may be a read error, as it is one base from a much larger clone. The chain joins TRBV28 to TRBJ1-2; possible D gene TRBD1, 6 bases. This CDR3 comprises 16 residues. Germline CDR1 MDHEN, CDR2 SYDVKM. The CDR3 DNA follows: TGTGTCAGCAAAAAACTAGGGGGACGACTTAACTATGGCTACACCTTC. The encoded protein is CVSKKLGGRLNYGYTF.

With regard to this clonotype: This sequence may be a read error, since a much larger clone differs from it by one base. This chain joins TRBV6-5 and TRBJ1-2, with D perhaps matching TRBD1 (6 bases). CDR1 is MNHEY and CDR2 is SVGAGI in the germline V gene. Between the trimmed V and J ends, which lost 6 bases and 6 bases, there was a span of 14 bases. There are 13 residues in the CDR3. This CDR3 is CASSPRRGDGYTF. The CDR3 DNA is TGTGCCAGCAGCCCCCGCAGGGGCGATGGCTACACCTTC.